One and the same sample provided the 31 T cell receptor beta chains below, sequenced in a study of T cells in Graves' hyperthyroidism and ophthalmopathy. Researchers took RNA transcripts and amplified the TCR beta CDR3 regions from them. The HTBI primer set was used in a first-round RT-PCR of the TCR CDR3. One entry per CDR3 protein results from TCRdb running MiXCR on the multiplex PCR reads. The profile shows around 350,000 distinct CDR3 sequences, about 13% of them singletons. Material: blood. These receptors came from a woman younger than 35 with Graves' hyperthyroidism.

This clonotype was detected many times. This chain's CDR3 is CASSLATSEADTQYF. The CDR3 DNA sequence: TGCGCCAGCAGCTTGGCGACTAGCGAAGCAGATACGCAGTATTTT. This rearrangement joins TRBV5-1 to TRBJ2-3, with 8 bases lining up with TRBD2. Per germline, CDR1 SGHRS and CDR2 YFSETQ. The CDR3 contains 15 residues. The trim removed 0 bases at V and 4 bases at J, leaving 4 bases unmatched.

The table lists this clonotype with many counts. The rearrangement uses TRBV10-3 and TRBJ2-3; D perhaps matches TRBD2 (6 bases). V shed 10 bases and J shed 2 bases, with 19 bases lying between them. The CDR3 is made up of 15 amino acids. The V gene's germline CDR1 is ENHRY and CDR2 SYGVKD. The CDR3 here is CATGAGRGSTDTQYF. The CDR3 bases are TGTGCCACCGGGGCGGGGCGGGGATCCACAGATACGCAGTATTTT.

This clonotype was observed at least ten times. The V gene is TRBV7-2, the J gene TRBJ2-7; TRBD2 aligns across 10 bases. Losses at the gene ends were 1 base for V and 6 bases for J; bases not matched to a gene: 12. Germline loops: CDR1 SGHTA, CDR2 FQGNSA. CDR3 size: 17 residues. CDR3 DNA: TGTGCCAGCAGCTTAGTCGGGTCTAGCGGGAGCGTCATCGAGCAGTACTTC. This encodes CASSLVGSSGSVIEQYF.

This chain links TRBV5-6 with TRBJ2-5, with TRBD2 as a possible D gene (5 bases). The CDR3 is made up of 16 amino acids. CDR1 and CDR2 from the germline V gene are SGHDT and YYEEEE. Trimming removed 4 bases from V and 4 bases from J, with 20 bases in between. CDR3 residues: CASSRGWIDGRETQYF. As DNA, the CDR3 is TGTGCCAGCAGCCGGGGTTGGATAGATGGCAGAGAGACCCAGTACTTC.

Note on this clonotype: This may be a read error, as it is one base from a much larger clone. The chain has TRBV10-3 and TRBJ2-1; D ambiguous. Germline CDR1 ENHRY, CDR2 SYGVKD. CDR3 size: 12 residues. V was trimmed by 10 bases and J by 10 bases, leaving 17 bases between them. The CDR3 reads CATLDPAREQFF. CDR3 sequence (DNA): TGTGCCACCCTGGACCCGGCCCGCGAGCAGTTCTTC.

The chain joins TRBV4-1 to TRBJ1-6; 11 bases line up with TRBD1. The CDR3 length is 15 residues. The V segment lost 8 bases and the J segment 7 bases; nucleotides outside the gene matches: 7. Looked up from germline, CDR1 is MGHRA and CDR2 is YSYEKL. CDR3 nucleotide sequence: TGCGCCAGCGGAACGGGACAGGGGGAAAATTCACCCCTCCACTTT. It specifies CASGTGQGENSPLHF.

This clonotype was found many times. This chain joins TRBV6-2 or TRBV6-3 and TRBJ1-1; 8 nucleotides align to TRBD1. V was clipped by 0 bases and J by 6 bases; unmatched bases: 6. Germline V CDR1 and CDR2: MNHEY, SVGEGT. The CDR3 runs to 15 residues. For the CDR3, the DNA is TGTGCCAGCAGTTACTCCAGGGGGCGCGGATCTGAAGCTTTCTTT. Residues: CASSYSRGRGSEAFF.

This clonotype was observed a handful of times. The gene calls are TRBV20-1 and TRBJ2-4; tentative D call: TRBD2 (5 bases). CDR1 DFQATT and CDR2 SNEGSKA come from the germline V gene (reference sequence). CDR3 length equals 9 residues. Trimming left V 5 bases short and J 15 bases short, with 11 bases between. The CDR3 region is CSASTEVYF. As DNA, the CDR3 is TGCAGTGCTTCAACGGAGGTGTACTTC.

This clonotype was found many times. This chain uses TRBV10-3 with TRBJ1-1; D possibly corresponds to TRBD1 (5 bases). The germline V gene encodes CDR1 ENHRY and CDR2 SYGVKD. This CDR3 spans 16 amino acids. V was trimmed by 0 bases and J by 0 bases, leaving 11 bases between them. CDR3 DNA: TGTGCCATCAGTGAGTCGGAGGGGCGAATGAACACTGAAGCTTTCTTT. It encodes CAISESEGRMNTEAFF.

This clonotype was recorded at least ten times. V usage is TRBV5-6 and J usage is TRBJ2-5, with TRBD1 matching 8 bases. The CDR3 covers 16 residues. CDR1 and CDR2 (germline): SGHDT, YYEEEE. J was trimmed by 5 bases and V by 4 bases; bases with no gene match: 13. The CDR3 loop reads CASSHPDRAVGETQYF. CDR3 coding DNA: TGTGCCAGCAGCCATCCGGACAGGGCGGTAGGGGAGACCCAGTACTTC.

This clonotype was counted only a few times. V and J are TRBV4-3 and TRBJ2-1; D possibly corresponds to TRBD1 (6 bases). Germline V gives CDR1 LGHNA, CDR2 YSLEER. This CDR3 is built from 14 residues. The germline V and J ends were trimmed by 4 bases and 5 bases, with 12 bases remaining between them. Here the CDR3 reads CASSRGHGNNEQFF. The CDR3 DNA reads TGCGCCAGCAGCCGGGGGCATGGGAACAATGAGCAGTTCTTC.

This clonotype appeared many times. The chain is built from TRBV2 and TRBJ1-1, with D unresolved. The CDR3 is made up of 13 amino acids. Trimming cost V 4 bases and J 0 bases, with 6 bases left between them. Per germline, CDR1 SNHLY and CDR2 FYNNEI. DNA of the CDR3: TGTGCCAGCAGTGGGCAGATGAACACTGAAGCTTTCTTT. It translates to CASSGQMNTEAFF.

The chain combines TRBV28 with TRBJ2-7; D is perhaps TRBD1 (5 bases). In germline, CDR1 is MDHEN, CDR2 SYDVKM. V lost 7 bases and J 4 bases, leaving 20 bases between the germline ends. The length of the CDR3 is 15 residues. Here the CDR3 DNA reads TGTGCCAGCACCCAAGGGGCAGCAGGACCTTACGAGCAGTACTTC. It codes for CASTQGAAGPYEQYF.

The chain is built from TRBV6-1 and TRBJ2-5, with D perhaps TRBD2 (6 bases). Germline assignment: CDR1 MNHNS and CDR2 SASEGT. This CDR3 region has 14 residues. The germline V and J ends were trimmed by 6 bases and 4 bases, with 15 bases remaining between them. CDR3 coding DNA: TGTGCCAGCAGGCCCCCCGGGGGTAGAGAGACCCAGTACTTC. Translation: CASRPPGGRETQYF.

Ten or more counts support this clonotype. The chain recombines TRBV28 with TRBJ2-1, with 8 bases matching TRBD1. CDR1 and CDR2 (germline): MDHEN, SYDVKM. V dropped 8 bases and J dropped 3; count of bases not matched to a gene: 9. CDR3 length: 15 amino acids. The CDR3 here is CASGTGTGRYNEQFF. CDR3 nucleotide sequence: TGTGCCAGCGGAACTGGGACAGGACGCTACAATGAGCAGTTCTTC.

This sequence joins TRBV6-1 and TRBJ1-2, with D uncertain. The CDR3 has 14 amino acids. Trimming cost V 5 bases and J 5 bases, with 15 bases left between them. The germline CDR1 and CDR2 sequences are MNHNS and SASEGT. DNA for the CDR3: TGTGCCAGCAGTTCCCCGGGTATTCTGTATGGCTACACCTTC. It translates to CASSSPGILYGYTF.

The chain couples TRBV28 to TRBJ1-5, with unresolved D. This CDR3 comprises 14 residues. Trimming took 6 bases from V and 3 from J, leaving 12 bases between them. The germline V gene has CDR1 MDHEN and CDR2 SYDVKM. This chain's CDR3 is CASSLQSANQPQHF. CDR3 nucleotide sequence: TGTGCCAGCAGCTTACAGTCGGCCAATCAGCCCCAGCATTTT.

The rearrangement links TRBV20-1 to TRBJ2-7; no firm D call. V gave up 1 base and J gave up 3 bases, with 13 bases separating them. The CDR3 runs 14 residues. CDR1 is DFQATT and CDR2 is SNEGSKA in the germline V gene (reference sequence). The CDR3: CSARGTLGDYEQYF. DNA of the CDR3: TGCAGTGCTAGAGGGACCCTTGGGGACTACGAGCAGTACTTC.

This clonotype was picked up many times. The V and J genes are TRBV7-8 and TRBJ2-5; TRBD2 matches 7 bases. With V trimmed by 1 base and J by 4 bases, 6 bases remained unmatched. The CDR3 is 15 amino acids. Germline loops: CDR1 SGHVS, CDR2 FQNEAQ. The CDR3 sequence: CASSLESIAGETQYF. CDR3 DNA sequence: TGTGCCAGCAGCTTAGAGTCTATAGCGGGAGAGACCCAGTACTTC. Using reference TRBV7-8 and TRBJ2-5 for the parts outside the CDR3, the full variable domain is GAGVSQSPRYKVAKRGQDVALRCDPISGHVSLFWYQQALGQGPEFLTYFQNEAQLDKSGLPSDRFFAERPEGSVSTLKIQRTQQEDSAVYLCASSLESIAGETQYFGPGTRLLVL.

Comment on this clonotype: Likely a read error: the CDR3 ends without its conserved phenylalanine or tryptophan. V gene TRBV4-1 combines with J gene TRBJ1-1, with 10 bases identical to TRBD1. J lost 0 bases, V lost 0 bases, and 4 bases had no gene match. The length of the CDR3 is 17 residues. Germline V gene lookup returns CDR1 MGHRA and CDR2 YSYEKL. CDR3 nucleotides: TGCGCCAGCAGCCAAGAGGGACAGGGGAGGGTGAACACTGAAGCTTTCTCT. This codes for CASSQEGQGRVNTEAFS.

This clonotype was seen repeatedly, ten times or more. V is TRBV28 and J is TRBJ2-3, with 7 bases identical to TRBD2. V shed 10 bases, J shed 5 bases, and the junction held 12 bases outside the gene matches. The germline V gene has CDR1 MDHEN and CDR2 SYDVKM. This CDR3 region has 14 residues. The CDR3 spells CATLPSGPLDTQYF. The CDR3 coding sequence is TGTGCCACCCTCCCTAGCGGTCCTCTAGATACGCAGTATTTT.

This clonotype was picked up many times. The V call is TRBV5-1, the J call TRBJ2-1; TRBD1 aligns across 10 bases. Germline lookup yields CDR1 SGHRS and CDR2 YFSETQ. After removal of 4 bases from V and 3 bases from J, the junction contained 7 bases not matched to a gene. This CDR3 spans 16 amino acids. This chain's CDR3 is CASSRPGTGDYNEQFF. CDR3 nucleotides: TGCGCCAGCAGCAGACCCGGGACAGGGGACTACAATGAGCAGTTCTTC.

This clonotype showed up just a few times. V and J are TRBV5-1 and TRBJ2-5, with 13 bases lining up with TRBD2. Germline V CDR1 and CDR2: SGHRS, YFSETQ. With 4 bases clipped from V and 4 bases from J, the junction kept 10 bases outside the gene matches. This CDR3 spans 17 amino acids. DNA for the CDR3: TGCGCCAGCAGCAATAGGCGGACTAGCGGGAGTTTAGAGACCCAGTACTTC. This sequence encodes CASSNRRTSGSLETQYF.

This clonotype was observed a handful of times. The chain uses TRBV29-1 and TRBJ2-3; TRBD2 matches 13 bases. Germline V gives CDR1 SQVTM, CDR2 ANQGSEA. Trimming took 7 bases from V and 7 from J; bases not matched to a gene: 17. There are 17 residues in the CDR3. CDR3 nucleotides: TGCAGCGCTCTACCTACTAGCGGGGGGGCCCAAGCAAATACGCAGTATTTT. This translates into CSALPTSGGAQANTQYF.

This clonotype was recorded many times. V is TRBV30 and J is TRBJ2-7; the D call may be TRBD1 or TRBD2 (5 bases each). The CDR3 extends over 16 amino acids. Trimming took off 0 bases at V and 7 bases at J, with 22 bases between the two ends. CDR1 and CDR2 from the germline V gene are GTSNPN and SVGIG (reference sequence). CDR3 sequence reads: CAWSVRGTLVGLEQYF. The CDR3 DNA follows: TGTGCCTGGAGTGTACGTGGGACCCTGGTAGGCTTGGAGCAGTACTTC.

Ten or more counts support this clonotype. This chain connects TRBV20-1 to TRBJ2-7, with 7 bases aligning to TRBD1. The germline V gene encodes CDR1 DFQATT and CDR2 SNEGSKA (reference sequence). V gave up 7 bases and J gave up 4 bases; unmatched junction bases: 13. The CDR3 has 14 amino acids. DNA of the CDR3: TGCAGTGTTAAGTTAACGGCAGGGGGTTACGAGCAGTACTTC. Translation gives CSVKLTAGGYEQYF.

This clonotype occurred many times. The V and J genes are TRBV9 and TRBJ2-1; D is ambiguous. V lost 0 bases and J 6 bases, leaving 10 bases between the germline ends. The germline V gene encodes CDR1 SGDLS and CDR2 YYNGEE. CDR3 length equals 14 residues. CDR3: CASSVGITPNEQFF. CDR3 bases: TGTGCCAGCAGCGTAGGAATCACTCCCAATGAGCAGTTCTTC.

The sample holds many counts of this clonotype. This chain links TRBV2 with TRBJ1-1; D gene unclear. CDR1 SNHLY and CDR2 FYNNEI come from the germline V gene. Trimming pared 8 bases from V and 1 base from J, leaving 2 bases between. This CDR3 spans 10 amino acids. The CDR3 region has the DNA TGTGCCAGCGGGAACACTGAAGCTTTCTTT. Its translation: CASGNTEAFF. The full variable domain, with the rest looked up from reference TRBV2 and TRBJ1-1, is EPEVTQTPSHQVTQMGQEVILRCVPISNHLYFYWYRQILGQKVEFLVSFYNNEISEKSEIFDDQFSVERPDGSNFTLKIRSTKLEDSAMYFCASGNTEAFFGQGTRLTVV.

There are many counts of this clonotype. This chain links TRBV20-1 with TRBJ1-2; unclear D gene. The germline CDR1 and CDR2 sequences are DFQATT and SNEGSKA (reference sequence). The CDR3 is made up of 14 amino acids. V was clipped by 4 bases and J by 5 bases, with 17 bases between them. As DNA, the CDR3 is TGCAGTGCTAAGGCCCAGGCTCTAGCTTATGGCTACACCTTC. It yields the protein CSAKAQALAYGYTF.

This clonotype was observed a handful of times. The J gene is TRBJ1-4, the V gene TRBV4-3, with 7 bases matching TRBD1. The CDR3 is 14 amino acids. V was pared by 4 bases and J by 12 bases, with 11 bases of the junction left unmatched. Germline V gene data show CDR1 as LGHNA and CDR2 as YSLEER. The CDR3 region is CASSPTGSPSQLFF. As DNA, the CDR3 is TGCGCCAGCAGCCCGACAGGGTCCCCTAGTCAACTGTTTTTT.

Note on this clonotype: One junction end disagrees with the germline gene, perhaps due to a read error. The V call is TRBV9, the J call TRBJ2-1, with 9 bases lining up with TRBD2. Per germline, CDR1 SGDLS and CDR2 YYNGEE. The CDR3 totals 14 residues. The CDR3 coding sequence is TGTGCCAGCAGCGGACTAGCGGAATACAATGAGCAGCTCTTC. Translated: CASSGLAEYNEQLF.